Given below is one T cell receptor beta chain in context. The sample is drawn from a study of shared T cell receptors in the human thymus. Assay: immunoSEQ multiplex PCR; the TCRdb copy retains only in-frame clones and omits some. The sample shows more than 300,000 clones, roughly 94% of them seen only once. The clonotype comes from a human donor. The source material was thymocytes.

For the CDR3, the DNA is TGTGCCAGTAGTATAGTTTGGGGACAGGGTCGCGTCGAGCAGTACTTC. Protein: CASSIVWGQGRVEQYF. This chain joins TRBV19 and TRBJ2-7; TRBD1 matches 9 bases. The CDR3 extends over 16 amino acids. The germline CDR1 and CDR2 sequences are LNHDA and SQIVND (reference sequence). V gave up 1 base and J gave up 6 bases; unmatched junction bases: 10. The entire variable domain, with the rest obtained from reference TRBV19 and TRBJ2-7, is as follows: DGGITQSPKYLFRKEGQNVTLSCEQNLNHDAMYWYRQDPGQGLRLIYYSQIVNDFQKGDIAEGYSVSREKKESFPLTVTSAQKNPTAFYLCASSIVWGQGRVEQYFGPGTRLTVT.